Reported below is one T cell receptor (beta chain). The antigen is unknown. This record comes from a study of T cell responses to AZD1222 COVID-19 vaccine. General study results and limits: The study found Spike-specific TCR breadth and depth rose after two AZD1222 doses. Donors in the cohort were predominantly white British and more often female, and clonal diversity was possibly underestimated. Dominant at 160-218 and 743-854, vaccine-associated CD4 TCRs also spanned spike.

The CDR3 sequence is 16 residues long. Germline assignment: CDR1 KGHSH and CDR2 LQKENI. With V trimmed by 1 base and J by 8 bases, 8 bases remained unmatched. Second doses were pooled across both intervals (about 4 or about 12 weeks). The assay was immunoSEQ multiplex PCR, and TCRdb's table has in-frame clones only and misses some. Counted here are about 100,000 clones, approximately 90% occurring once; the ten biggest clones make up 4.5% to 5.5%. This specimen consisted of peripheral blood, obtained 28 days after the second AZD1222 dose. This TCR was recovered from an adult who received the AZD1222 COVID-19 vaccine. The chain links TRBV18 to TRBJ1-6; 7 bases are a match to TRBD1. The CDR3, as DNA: TGTGCCAGCTCACCACGAGAACGGACAGGCTATTCACCCCTCCACTTT. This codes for CASSPRERTGYSPLHF.